This T cell receptor (beta chain) was sequenced for a study of shared clonotypes between healthy human individuals. Study observations and caveats: Shared clonotypes: 4.5% to 5% naive CD4, under 4% naive CD8, less than 2.5% memory CD4, approximately 0.41% memory CD8. Clonotype sharing among donors was expected to depend on sequencing depth.

None of the donors, who were healthy HIV-negative adults, had recently had acute infections or vaccinations. In regard to this clone: Its antigen is undetermined.

The run depth of the assay was deep. Sequencing used immunoSEQ multiplex PCR; TCRdb keeps in-frame clones, though not all of them. The sample records 230,000 or so clones, approximately 70% being singletons. The CDR3 extends over 16 amino acids. V lost 0 bases to trimming and J lost 1 base; unmatched junction nucleotides: 3. Germline-derived CDR1 and CDR2 are SGHDT and YYEEEE. This chain links TRBV5-6 with TRBJ2-3; TRBD2 agrees at 9 bases. Sequenced: memory CD4+ T cells sorted from blood. Subset of the sample: CD45RA-negative fraction. The TCR was taken from a man aged 30 to 45 in good health. The CDR3, as DNA: TGTGCCAGCAGCTTGGAGACTAGCGGTGGCACAGATACGCAGTATTTT. Its protein is CASSLETSGGTDTQYF.